This TCR beta chain was recorded in a study of molecular identifiers for immune sequencing clone quantification. The CDR3 loop spans 11 amino acids. The germline V gene encodes CDR1 DFQATT and CDR2 SNEGSKA (reference sequence). Naive CD8 T cell sorting was performed on the CD8+CD4-CCR7+CD45RA+ phenotype. About this clonotype: Its antigen remains unknown. Mismatch with germline at one junction end may stem from a read error.

Study-wide results and caveats: For effector cells, clones above 20 RNA copies held over 98% of molecules; for naive cells, under 1%. In cases of identical TCR molecules sharing a barcode, highly expanded clone sizes could be underestimated.

Preparation methods for the bulk TCR libraries were those previously described, with listed TCR primers. A single record per CDR3 protein comes from TCRdb applying MiXCR to the PCR reads. The data contain approximately 630,000 distinct CDR3 sequences, about 25% of them singletons. The chain links TRBV20-1 to TRBJ2-7, with D hard to call. What was sequenced was naive CD8+ T cells from blood, with Jurkat cell RNA spiked in. Subset here: FACS-sorted CD8+CD4-CCR7+CD45RA+ naive T cells. This sequence was found in a human donor in good health. Some libraries in this study had Jurkat cell RNA spiked in. The CDR3 DNA follows: TGCAGGGCTAGTAAGAACCTCGAGCAGTACTTC. Amino acid sequence: CRASKNLEQYF.